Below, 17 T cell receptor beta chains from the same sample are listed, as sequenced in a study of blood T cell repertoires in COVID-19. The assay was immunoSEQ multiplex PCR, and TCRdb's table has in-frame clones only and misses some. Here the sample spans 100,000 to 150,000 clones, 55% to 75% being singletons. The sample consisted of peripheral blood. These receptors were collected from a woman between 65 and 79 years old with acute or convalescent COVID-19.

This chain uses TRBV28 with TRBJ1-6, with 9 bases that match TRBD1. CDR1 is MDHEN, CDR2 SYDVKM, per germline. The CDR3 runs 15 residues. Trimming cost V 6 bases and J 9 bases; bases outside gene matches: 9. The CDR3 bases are TGTGCCAGCAGGGACAGGGGTACTTTAGGTTCACCCCTCCACTTT. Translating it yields CASRDRGTLGSPLHF.

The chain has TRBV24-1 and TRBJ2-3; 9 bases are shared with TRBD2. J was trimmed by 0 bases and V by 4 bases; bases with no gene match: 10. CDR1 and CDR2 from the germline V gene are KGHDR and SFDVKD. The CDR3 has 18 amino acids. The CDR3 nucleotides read TGTGCCACCAGTGAGCCCGGGACTAGCAGTTCTAGCACAGATACGCAGTATTTT. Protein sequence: CATSEPGTSSSSTDTQYF.

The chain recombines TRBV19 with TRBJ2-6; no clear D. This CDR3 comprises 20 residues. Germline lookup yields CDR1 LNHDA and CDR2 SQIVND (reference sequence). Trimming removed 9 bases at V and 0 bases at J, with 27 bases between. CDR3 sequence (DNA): TGTGCCAGCCGCCCCCCGGGTTTGGGTACCCGCAGCTCTGGGGCCAACGTCCTGACTTTC. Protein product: CASRPPGLGTRSSGANVLTF.

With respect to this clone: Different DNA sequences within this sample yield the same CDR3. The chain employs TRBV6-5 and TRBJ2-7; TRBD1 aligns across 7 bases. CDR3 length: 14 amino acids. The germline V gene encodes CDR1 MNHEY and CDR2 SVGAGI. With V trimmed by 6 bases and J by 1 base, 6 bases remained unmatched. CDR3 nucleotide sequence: TGTGCCAGCAGAATGACAGGGTCGTCCTACGAGCAGTACTTC. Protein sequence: CASRMTGSSYEQYF.

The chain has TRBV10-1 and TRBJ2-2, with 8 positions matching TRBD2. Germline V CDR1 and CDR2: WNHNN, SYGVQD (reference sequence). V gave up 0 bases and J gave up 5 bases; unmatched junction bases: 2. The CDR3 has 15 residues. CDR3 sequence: CASSESRLATGELFF. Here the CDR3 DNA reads TGCGCCAGCAGTGAGTCCCGACTAGCGACCGGGGAGCTGTTTTTT.

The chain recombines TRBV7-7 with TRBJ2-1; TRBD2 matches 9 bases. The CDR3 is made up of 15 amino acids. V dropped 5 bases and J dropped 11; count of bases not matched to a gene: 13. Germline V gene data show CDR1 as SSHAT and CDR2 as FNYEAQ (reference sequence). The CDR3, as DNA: TGTGCCAGCAGCGCCGGGACTAGCTATAATGATAAGCAGTTCTTC. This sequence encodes CASSAGTSYNDKQFF.

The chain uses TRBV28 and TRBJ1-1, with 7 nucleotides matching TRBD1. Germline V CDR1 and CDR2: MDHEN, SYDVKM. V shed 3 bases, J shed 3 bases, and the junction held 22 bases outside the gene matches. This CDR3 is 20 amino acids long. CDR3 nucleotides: TGTGCCAGCAGTTTTCCGTCATACGCGACAGGGAAGGATGTTGACACTGAAGCTTTCTTT. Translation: CASSFPSYATGKDVDTEAFF.

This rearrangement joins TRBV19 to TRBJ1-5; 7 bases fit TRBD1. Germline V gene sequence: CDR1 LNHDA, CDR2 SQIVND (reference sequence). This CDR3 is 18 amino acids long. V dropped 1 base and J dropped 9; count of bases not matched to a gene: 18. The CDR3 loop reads CASSIVAGGSYVGSPQHF. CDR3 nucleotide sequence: TGTGCCAGTAGTATAGTCGCAGGGGGTTCGTATGTGGGATCGCCCCAGCATTTT. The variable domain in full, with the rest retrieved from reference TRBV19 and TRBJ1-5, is DGGITQSPKYLFRKEGQNVTLSCEQNLNHDAMYWYRQDPGQGLRLIYYSQIVNDFQKGDIAEGYSVSREKKESFPLTVTSAQKNPTAFYLCASSIVAGGSYVGSPQHFGDGTRLSIL.

CDR3 in amino acids: CASSGAASTDTQYF. CDR3 in DNA: TGTGCCAGCAGCGGGGCAGCTTCCACAGATACGCAGTATTTT. The rearrangement links TRBV9 to TRBJ2-3; no firm D call. Germline V CDR1 and CDR2: SGDLS, YYNGEE. V lost 3 bases and J 2 bases, leaving 10 bases between the germline ends. There are 14 residues in the CDR3.

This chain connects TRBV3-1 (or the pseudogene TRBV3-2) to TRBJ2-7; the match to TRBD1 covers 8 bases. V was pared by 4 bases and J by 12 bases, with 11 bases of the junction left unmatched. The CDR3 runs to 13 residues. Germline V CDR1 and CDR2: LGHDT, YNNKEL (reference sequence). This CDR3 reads CASSLGQGPARYF. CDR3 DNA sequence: TGTGCCAGCAGCCTCGGACAGGGCCCCGCCAGGTACTTC.

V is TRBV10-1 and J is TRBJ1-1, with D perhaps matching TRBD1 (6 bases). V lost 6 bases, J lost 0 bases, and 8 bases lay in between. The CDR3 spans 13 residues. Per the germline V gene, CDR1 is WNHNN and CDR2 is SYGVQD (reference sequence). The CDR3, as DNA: TGCGCCAGCAGGGACAGCATGAACACTGAAGCTTTCTTT. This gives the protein CASRDSMNTEAFF.

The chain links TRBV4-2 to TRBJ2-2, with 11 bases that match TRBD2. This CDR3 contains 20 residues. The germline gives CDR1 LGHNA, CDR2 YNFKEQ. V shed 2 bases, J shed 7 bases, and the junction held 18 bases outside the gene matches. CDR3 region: CASSQIISLAGGWGIGELFF. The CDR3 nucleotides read TGTGCCAGCAGCCAAATCATAAGCCTAGCGGGAGGATGGGGGATCGGGGAGCTGTTTTTT.

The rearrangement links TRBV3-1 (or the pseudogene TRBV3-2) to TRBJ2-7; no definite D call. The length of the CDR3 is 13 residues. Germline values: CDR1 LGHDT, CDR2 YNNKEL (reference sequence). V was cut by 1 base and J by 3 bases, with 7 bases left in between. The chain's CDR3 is CASSQGFSYEQYF. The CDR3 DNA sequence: TGTGCCAGCAGCCAAGGATTTAGCTACGAGCAGTACTTC.

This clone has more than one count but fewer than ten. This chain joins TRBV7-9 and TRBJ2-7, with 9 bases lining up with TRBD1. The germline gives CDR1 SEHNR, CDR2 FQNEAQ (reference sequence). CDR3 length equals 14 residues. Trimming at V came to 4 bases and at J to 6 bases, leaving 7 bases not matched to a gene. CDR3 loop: CASSSGTGLGEQYF. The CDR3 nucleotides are TGTGCCAGCAGCTCCGGGACAGGGCTAGGCGAGCAGTACTTC.

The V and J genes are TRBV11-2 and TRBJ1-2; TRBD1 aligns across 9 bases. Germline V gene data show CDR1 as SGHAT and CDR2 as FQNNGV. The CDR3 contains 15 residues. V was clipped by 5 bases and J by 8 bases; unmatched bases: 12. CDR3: CASSPGSDRGEGYTF. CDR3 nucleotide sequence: TGTGCCAGCAGCCCCGGATCCGACAGGGGGGAAGGCTACACCTTC.

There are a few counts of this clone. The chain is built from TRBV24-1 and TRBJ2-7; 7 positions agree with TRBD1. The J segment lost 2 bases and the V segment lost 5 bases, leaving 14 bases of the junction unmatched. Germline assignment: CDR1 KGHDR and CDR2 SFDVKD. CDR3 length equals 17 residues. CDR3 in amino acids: CATSVKFVLQGAYEQYF. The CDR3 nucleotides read TGTGCCACCAGTGTAAAATTTGTTCTTCAGGGGGCCTACGAGCAGTACTTC.

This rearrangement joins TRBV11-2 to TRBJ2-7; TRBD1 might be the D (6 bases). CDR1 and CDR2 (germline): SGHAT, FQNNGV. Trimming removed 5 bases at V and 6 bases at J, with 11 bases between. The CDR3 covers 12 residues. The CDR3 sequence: CASSVRGLEQYF. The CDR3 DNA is TGTGCCAGCAGCGTCAGGGGTCTCGAGCAGTACTTC.